This passage covers 21 T cell receptor beta chains from one sample sequenced in a study of blood T cell repertoires in COVID-19. Assay: immunoSEQ multiplex PCR; the TCRdb copy retains only in-frame clones and omits some. The sample has roughly 180,000 clones; approximately 82% are singletons. Specimen: PBMCs or T cells enriched from blood (not recorded which). The source is a woman aged 50 to 65 who had recovered from COVID-19.

This sequence joins TRBV4-3 and TRBJ2-3; D gene ambiguous. This CDR3 comprises 13 residues. Trimming took 4 bases from V and 4 from J, leaving 9 bases between them. Germline V gene lookup returns CDR1 LGHNA and CDR2 YSLEER. For the CDR3, the DNA is TGCGCCAGCAGCCCGCGGTTCTCAGATACGCAGTATTTT. Its translation is CASSPRFSDTQYF.

The chain recombines TRBV19 with TRBJ1-1, with no clear D. The germline V and J ends were trimmed by 7 bases and 3 bases, with 15 bases remaining between them. The CDR3 spans 14 residues. Per the germline V gene, CDR1 is LNHDA and CDR2 is SQIVND (reference sequence). CDR3 region: CASKGNRGDTEAFF. In DNA, the CDR3 is TGTGCCAGTAAGGGTAATCGCGGGGACACTGAAGCTTTCTTT.

V is TRBV9 and J is TRBJ2-3; D is undetermined. This CDR3 has 15 residues. Trimming shortened V by 2 bases and J by 0 bases, and 10 bases separated the two germline ends. Germline CDR1 and CDR2: SGDLS and YYNGEE. CDR3 coding DNA: TGTGCCAGCAGCGTTATCTCCGGGAGCACAGATACGCAGTATTTT. Translating it yields CASSVISGSTDTQYF. The full variable domain, rest sourced from reference TRBV9 and TRBJ2-3, is DSGVTQTPKHLITATGQRVTLRCSPRSGDLSVYWYQQSLDQGLQFLIQYYNGEERAKGNILERFSAQQFPDLHSELNLSSLELGDSALYFCASSVISGSTDTQYFGPGTRLTVL.

The chain carries TRBV6-5 and TRBJ2-4; maybe TRBD2 (6 bases). This CDR3 is built from 14 residues. Trimming took 10 bases from V and 0 from J, leaving 13 bases between them. In germline, CDR1 is MNHEY, CDR2 SVGAGI. CDR3 in DNA: TGTGCCACGGGGGAAACGGGAGCCAAAAACATTCAGTACTTC. Translating it yields CATGETGAKNIQYF.

The chain has TRBV6-5 and TRBJ1-2, with a tentative D call TRBD1 (6 bases). Trimming took off 6 bases at V and 5 bases at J, with 16 bases between the two ends. CDR3 length equals 14 residues. Germline V gene data show CDR1 as MNHEY and CDR2 as SVGAGI. The CDR3 DNA sequence: TGTGCCAGCAGGTCTACCGGGACAAAGTATGGCTACACCTTC. Protein: CASRSTGTKYGYTF.

This clone showed up just once. The rearrangement links TRBV6-6 to TRBJ1-4, with 8 bases matching TRBD1. CDR1 MNHNY and CDR2 SVGAGI come from the germline V gene (reference sequence). Trimming cost V 5 bases and J 5 bases; bases outside gene matches: 7. The CDR3 is 15 residues long. The DNA of the CDR3 is TGTGCCAGCAGTGAGGACAGGGCCGGGAATGAAAAACTGTTTTTT. This codes for CASSEDRAGNEKLFF.

V usage is TRBV6-5 and J usage is TRBJ2-7; TRBD1 matches 9 bases. Germline CDR1 is MNHEY and CDR2 is SVGAGI. The V and J ends lost 2 bases and 4 bases, in that order; junction bases with no gene match: 6. This CDR3 has 15 residues. CDR3 in DNA: TGTGCCAGCAGTTACCGCGGGACAGGGAATTACGAGCAGTACGTC. It encodes CASSYRGTGNYEQYV.

This rearrangement joins TRBV19 to TRBJ1-5; D is possibly TRBD1 (6 bases). Trimming took off 4 bases at V and 1 base at J, with 8 bases between the two ends. CDR1 LNHDA and CDR2 SQIVND come from the germline V gene (reference sequence). CDR3 length equals 14 residues. In DNA, the CDR3 is TGTGCCAGTAGTAACACAGGGAGCAATCAGCCCCAGCATTTT. Residues: CASSNTGSNQPQHF. Supplemented by reference TRBV19 and TRBJ1-5, the full variable domain reads DGGITQSPKYLFRKEGQNVTLSCEQNLNHDAMYWYRQDPGQGLRLIYYSQIVNDFQKGDIAEGYSVSREKKESFPLTVTSAQKNPTAFYLCASSNTGSNQPQHFGDGTRLSIL.

The rearrangement uses TRBV11-2 and TRBJ2-6; TRBD2 matches 7 bases. V was clipped by 5 bases and J by 2 bases; unmatched bases: 6. The CDR3 is made up of 16 amino acids. Germline V gene sequence: CDR1 SGHAT, CDR2 FQNNGV. The CDR3 DNA follows: TGTGCCAGCAGCCGCATGGGGGGGGCTGGGGCCAACGTCCTGACTTTC. Amino acids: CASSRMGGAGANVLTF.

V gene TRBV6-4 combines with J gene TRBJ1-3, with no clear D. Trimming removed 10 bases from V and 4 bases from J, with 17 bases in between. The CDR3 runs to 14 residues. Germline V gives CDR1 MRHNA, CDR2 SNTAGT. CDR3 sequence: CANTPEGGGNTIYF. DNA for the CDR3: TGTGCCAACACACCTGAGGGAGGGGGAAACACCATATATTTT.

In the case of this clone: Germline and junction disagree at one end, which may indicate a read error. The chain links TRBV28 to TRBJ2-2, with a possible D match to TRBD2 (6 bases). The CDR3 loop spans 19 amino acids. In germline, CDR1 is MDHEN, CDR2 SYDVKM. CDR3 in amino acids: CASRRIDLWRGGPTVELFF. The CDR3 DNA reads TGTGCCAGCAGGCGTATTGACCTATGGCGGGGAGGTCCCACCGTGGAGCTGTTTTTT.

The chain links TRBV28 to TRBJ1-2; a weak D match, TRBD1 (6 bases). V dropped 5 bases and J dropped 0 bases, with 10 bases sitting between them. The CDR3 totals 14 residues. Germline CDR1 and CDR2: MDHEN and SYDVKM. Written as DNA, the CDR3 is TGTGCCAGCAGTCCCTACAGGGCTAACTATGGCTACACCTTC. Amino acids: CASSPYRANYGYTF.

J is TRBJ2-5 and V is TRBV7-2; D may be TRBD1 (6 bases). CDR3 size: 13 residues. CDR1 and CDR2 (germline): SGHTA, FQGNSA. Trimming shortened V by 3 bases and J by 6 bases, and 11 bases separated the two germline ends. CDR3 sequence (DNA): TGTGCCAGCAGCTTCGGACAGAGAAAGACCCAGTACTTC. This codes for CASSFGQRKTQYF.

The chain employs TRBV7-8 and TRBJ2-2; D perhaps matches TRBD1 (5 bases). Germline CDR1 reads SGHVS; CDR2 reads FQNEAQ. The CDR3 runs to 13 residues. Trimming left V 2 bases short and J 9 bases short, with 10 bases between. CDR3 in amino acids: CASSLNKGWELFF. The CDR3, as DNA: TGTGCCAGCAGCTTAAATAAGGGGTGGGAGCTGTTTTTT.

The chain carries TRBV7-6 and TRBJ1-3; D is unresolved. The V and J ends lost 1 base and 1 base respectively, with 17 bases between them. Germline V gene data show CDR1 as SGHVS and CDR2 as FNYEAQ. The CDR3 spans 18 residues. This CDR3 reads CASSLVPPLGGSGNTIYF. The CDR3 DNA follows: TGTGCCAGCAGCTTAGTGCCCCCCTTGGGAGGGTCTGGAAACACCATATATTTT.

This chain connects TRBV9 to TRBJ2-5; 8 bases match TRBD1. The trim removed 1 base at V and 1 base at J, leaving 6 bases unmatched. The length of the CDR3 is 16 residues. The V gene's germline CDR1 is SGDLS and CDR2 YYNGEE. This CDR3 is CASSVHGQGGQETQYF. CDR3 DNA: TGTGCCAGCAGCGTACATGGACAGGGAGGCCAAGAGACCCAGTACTTC.

The chain has TRBV7-9 and TRBJ1-3, with D hard to call. This CDR3 is 13 amino acids long. V lost 5 bases and J lost 5, with 10 bases in between. The germline V gene encodes CDR1 SEHNR and CDR2 FQNEAQ (reference sequence). This chain's CDR3 is CASSTKARNTIYF. DNA of the CDR3: TGTGCCAGCAGCACCAAAGCAAGAAACACCATATATTTT. The full variable domain, with the rest looked up from reference TRBV7-9 and TRBJ1-3, is DTGVSQNPRHKITKRGQNVTFRCDPISEHNRLYWYRQTLGQGPEFLTYFQNEAQLEKSRLLSDRFSAERPKGSFSTLEIQRTEQGDSAMYLCASSTKARNTIYFGEGSWLTVV.

CDR3 in DNA: TGTGCCAGCCGTTATATTGTCCAGGGGCCCCACCAATATTCACCCCTCCACTTT. Residues: CASRYIVQGPHQYSPLHF. The chain carries TRBV2 and TRBJ1-6; tentatively, D is TRBD1 (6 bases). Germline assignment: CDR1 SNHLY and CDR2 FYNNEI. The CDR3 length is 18 residues. Between the trimmed V and J ends, which lost 8 bases and 8 bases, there was a span of 28 bases.

The chain combines TRBV5-1 with TRBJ2-3; 8 nucleotides line up with TRBD2. Losses at the gene ends were 4 bases for V and 5 bases for J; bases not matched to a gene: 12. The CDR3 sequence is 16 residues long. CDR1 and CDR2 (germline): SGHRS, YFSETQ. This chain's CDR3 is CASSGRGSGSGDTQYF. The CDR3 DNA reads TGCGCCAGCAGCGGTCGTGGGAGCGGGAGTGGAGATACGCAGTATTTT.

A note on this clone: The sample has other DNA sequences that encode this CDR3 too. This chain uses TRBV5-1 with TRBJ1-2, with 9 positions matching TRBD1. The CDR3 has 14 residues. Germline V gene data show CDR1 as SGHRS and CDR2 as YFSETQ. V shed 0 bases and J 7 bases; nucleotides not matched to a gene: 4. In DNA form, the CDR3 reads TGCGCCAGCAGCTTGGGGGACAGGGCTTCTGGCTACACCTTC. Its protein product is CASSLGDRASGYTF.

This clone has just a few counts. The chain combines TRBV7-9 with TRBJ1-1; D is unclear. CDR1 and CDR2 from the germline V gene are SEHNR and FQNEAQ (reference sequence). The length of the CDR3 is 12 residues. V gave up 11 bases and J gave up 3 bases, with 13 bases separating them. CDR3 region: CASTPGYTEAFF. The CDR3, as DNA: TGTGCCTCCACACCGGGGTACACTGAAGCTTTCTTT.